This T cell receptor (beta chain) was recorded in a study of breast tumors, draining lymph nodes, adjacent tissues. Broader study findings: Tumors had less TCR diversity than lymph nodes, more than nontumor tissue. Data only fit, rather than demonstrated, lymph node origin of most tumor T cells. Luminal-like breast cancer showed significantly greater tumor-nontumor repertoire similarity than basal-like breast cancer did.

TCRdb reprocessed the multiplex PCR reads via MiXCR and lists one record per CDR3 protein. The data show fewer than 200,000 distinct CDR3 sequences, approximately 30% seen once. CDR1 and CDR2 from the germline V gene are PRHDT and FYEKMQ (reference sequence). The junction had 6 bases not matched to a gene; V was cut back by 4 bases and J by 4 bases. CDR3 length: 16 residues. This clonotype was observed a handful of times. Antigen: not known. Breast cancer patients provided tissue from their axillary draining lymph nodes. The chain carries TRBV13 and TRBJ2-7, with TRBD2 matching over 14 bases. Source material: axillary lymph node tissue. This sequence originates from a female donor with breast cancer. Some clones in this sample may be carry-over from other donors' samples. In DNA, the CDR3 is TGTGCCAGCAGCTCCCACGGACTAGCGGGAGGTTACGAGCAGTACTTC. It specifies CASSSHGLAGGYEQYF.